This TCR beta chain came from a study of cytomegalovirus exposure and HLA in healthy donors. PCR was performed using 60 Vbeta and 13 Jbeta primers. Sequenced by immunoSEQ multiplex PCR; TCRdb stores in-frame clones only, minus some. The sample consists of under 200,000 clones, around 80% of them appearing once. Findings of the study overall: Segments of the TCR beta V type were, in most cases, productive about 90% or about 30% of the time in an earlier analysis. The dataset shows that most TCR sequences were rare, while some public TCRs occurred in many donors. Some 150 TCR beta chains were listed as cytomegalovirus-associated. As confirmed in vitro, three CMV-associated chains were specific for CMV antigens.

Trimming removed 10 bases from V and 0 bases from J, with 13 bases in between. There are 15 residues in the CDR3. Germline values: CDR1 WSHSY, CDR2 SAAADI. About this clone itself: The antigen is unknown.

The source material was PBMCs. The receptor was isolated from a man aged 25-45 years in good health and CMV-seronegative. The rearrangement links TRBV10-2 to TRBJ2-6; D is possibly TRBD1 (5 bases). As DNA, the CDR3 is TGCGCCACCTCTGACAGACTCTCTGGGGCCAACGTCCTGACTTTC. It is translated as CATSDRLSGANVLTF.